One and the same sample provided the 10 T cell receptor beta chains below, sequenced in a study of early T cells in non-severe SARS-CoV-2 infection. Each CDR3 protein gets one entry after TCRdb re-called the 5' RACE reads with MiXCR. The repertoire includes under 85,000 distinct CDR3 sequences, 11% to 15% of them detected once, and around 9.9% sits in the top ten. The sequenced material came from whole blood. These receptors were obtained from an adult who was a healthcare worker with PCR-confirmed SARS-CoV-2 infection or an uninfected control (not recorded which).

Remarks on this clonotype: At one end, the junction sequence differs from germline, possibly due to a read error. V usage is TRBV19 and J usage is TRBJ2-7, with TRBD2 matching over 8 bases. The CDR3 loop spans 16 amino acids. Germline V gene data show CDR1 as LNHDA and CDR2 as SQIVND (reference sequence). CDR3 coding DNA: TGTGCCAGTAGTCTCCACCATAGCGGGGTTGCCTACGATCAGTACTTC. Its translation is CASSLHHSGVAYDQYF.

This clonotype has a count of ten or more. This rearrangement joins TRBV10-3 to TRBJ1-6, with 8 positions matching TRBD1. This CDR3 contains 13 residues. The germline CDR1 and CDR2 sequences are ENHRY and SYGVKD. V gave up 8 bases and J gave up 6 bases; unmatched junction bases: 3. The CDR3 sequence: CAIRGQANSPLHF. CDR3 bases: TGTGCCATCCGGGGACAGGCTAATTCACCCCTCCACTTT.

This clonotype was counted only a few times. The chain is built from TRBV12-3 or TRBV12-4 and TRBJ1-2; the match to TRBD1 covers 9 bases. The CDR3 has 16 residues. V lost 3 bases, J lost 1 base, and 6 bases stayed unmatched. The CDR3: CASSLPWTGDNYGYTF. The CDR3 DNA reads as TGTGCCAGCAGTTTGCCCTGGACAGGGGATAACTATGGCTACACCTTC.

The chain recombines TRBV28 with TRBJ2-3; D may be TRBD2 (5 bases). Germline V gene data show CDR1 as MDHEN and CDR2 as SYDVKM. This CDR3 contains 14 residues. V lost 4 bases and J 5 bases, leaving 13 bases between the germline ends. The CDR3 here is CASSSTWRIDTQYF. As DNA, the CDR3 is TGTGCCAGCAGTTCCACCTGGAGGATAGATACGCAGTATTTT.

This clonotype occurred a few times. The chain joins TRBV6-6 to TRBJ1-1, with 9 bases lining up with TRBD1. The ends lost 5 bases at V and 3 bases at J; junction bases unmatched: 7. Germline CDR1 reads MNHNY; CDR2 reads SVGAGI (reference sequence). The CDR3 spans 15 residues. As DNA, the CDR3 is TGTGCCAGCAGTCCTACCAGGACAGGGGACACTGAAGCTTTCTTT. As protein: CASSPTRTGDTEAFF.

V gene TRBV6-6 combines with J gene TRBJ1-4, with 8 bases identical to TRBD1. The J segment lost 10 bases and the V segment lost 6 bases, leaving 10 bases of the junction unmatched. Germline loops: CDR1 MNHNY, CDR2 SVGAGI (reference sequence). The CDR3 loop spans 14 amino acids. For the CDR3, the DNA is TGTGCCAGCAGAATCGGACAGGGCATGGGAAAACTGTTTTTT. Amino acid sequence: CASRIGQGMGKLFF.

The V gene is TRBV18, the J gene TRBJ2-1, with D perhaps TRBD2 (5 bases). The ends were cut back, 10 bases at V and 9 bases at J, with 22 bases in the middle. The CDR3 is 14 residues long. Germline loops: CDR1 KGHSH, CDR2 LQKENI. CDR3 DNA: TGTGCCAACTCTCCACCACGGGGTTTGGGTGAGCAGTTCTTC. Its protein product is CANSPPRGLGEQFF. Using reference TRBV18 and TRBJ2-1 for the parts outside the CDR3, the full variable domain is NAGVMQNPRHLVRRRGQEARLRCSPMKGHSHVYWYRQLPEEGLKFMVYLQKENIIDESGMPKERFSAEFPKEGPSILRIQQVVRGDSAAYFCANSPPRGLGEQFFGPGTRLTVL.

This rearrangement joins TRBV6-1 to TRBJ2-7; TRBD2 matches 12 bases. CDR1 is MNHNS and CDR2 is SASEGT in the germline V gene. The CDR3 spans 15 residues. Germline trimming cut 5 bases from V and 4 bases from J; bases unmatched to any gene: 6. The CDR3 loop reads CASSTTGTSGYEQYF. CDR3 nucleotide sequence: TGTGCCAGCAGTACGACCGGGACTAGCGGGTACGAGCAGTACTTC.

This clonotype was counted at least ten times. The DNA for the CDR3 is TGTGCCAGCAGCCTGGAGCGGGGGGGCGGCTACAATGAGCAGTTCTTC. Encoded protein: CASSLERGGGYNEQFF. The V and J genes are TRBV4-2 and TRBJ2-1; TRBD2 aligns across 10 bases. The CDR3 runs 16 residues. Per the germline V gene, CDR1 is LGHNA and CDR2 is YNFKEQ. The J segment lost 3 bases and the V segment lost 4 bases, leaving 6 bases of the junction unmatched.

The chain has TRBV12-3 or TRBV12-4 and TRBJ1-1; maybe TRBD1 (5 bases). The CDR3 covers 15 residues. Trimming took off 7 bases at V and 5 bases at J, with 20 bases between the two ends. CDR3 residues: CASMSRPGLHTEAFF. The CDR3, as DNA: TGTGCCAGCATGTCAAGACCGGGACTACATACTGAAGCTTTCTTT.